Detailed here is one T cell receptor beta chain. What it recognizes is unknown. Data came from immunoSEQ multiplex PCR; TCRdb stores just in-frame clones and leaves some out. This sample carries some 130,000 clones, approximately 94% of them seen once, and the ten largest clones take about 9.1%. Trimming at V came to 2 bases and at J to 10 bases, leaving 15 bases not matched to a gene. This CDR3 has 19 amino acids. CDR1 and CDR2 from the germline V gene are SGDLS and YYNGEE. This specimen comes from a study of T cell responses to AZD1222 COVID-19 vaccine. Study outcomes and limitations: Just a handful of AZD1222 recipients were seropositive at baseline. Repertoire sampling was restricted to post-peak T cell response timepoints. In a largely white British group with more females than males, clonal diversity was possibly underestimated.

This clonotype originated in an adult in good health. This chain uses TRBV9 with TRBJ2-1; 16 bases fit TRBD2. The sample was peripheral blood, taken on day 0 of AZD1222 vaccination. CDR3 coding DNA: TGTGCCAGCAGCGTCTCAACGCACACGGGACTAGCGGGGGGGCCCGAGCAGTTCTTC. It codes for CASSVSTHTGLAGGPEQFF.